Here is one TCR beta chain with its context. Its specificity is unknown. The sample originates from a study of T-cell memory formation after mild COVID-19. Regarding the study as a whole: Contracting CD4+ clones sat mainly in CM and EM; CD8+ in EMRA. Cross-reactive memory seemingly joined, as some responding clones were found in pre-infection memory. Among clones contracting day 15 to 85, CD4/CD8 was balanced, whereas later expanders leaned CD4+.

Via MiXCR, TCRdb re-called the 5' RACE reads, giving one row per CDR3 protein. Here the sample spans 300,000 to 350,000 distinct CDR3 sequences, approximately 19% being singletons. Unmatched junction bases numbered 3, after V lost 2 bases and J lost 2 bases. The CDR3 covers 15 residues. Germline lookup yields CDR1 MNHNY and CDR2 SVGAGI (reference sequence). This TCR derives from a man between 18 and 29 years old who had mild COVID-19 (a few samples of this study predate the infection). Cell type and time point are not known. The sample consisted of PBMCs or a T cell subset sorted from them (not recorded which). The gene calls are TRBV6-6 and TRBJ1-3, with TRBD1 matching over 7 bases. The DNA for the CDR3 is TGTGCCAGCAGTTACGGGCAGGGGGCTGGAAACACCATATATTTT. This encodes CASSYGQGAGNTIYF.